The 18 T cell receptor beta chains in this list originate from one sample, sequenced in a study of blood T cell repertoires in COVID-19. Profiling relied on immunoSEQ multiplex PCR, and the TCRdb table lists in-frame clones only, not all of them. The sample holds fewer than 150,000 clones, 81% seen once. The material sequenced was peripheral blood. All receptors derive from a man between 50 and 59 years old with acute or convalescent COVID-19.

The J gene is TRBJ2-1, the V gene TRBV21-1; TRBD2, as called in the table, went unchecked against the DNA. TRBV21-1 is designated a pseudogene. The CDR3 consists of 19 residues. The CDR3 region has the DNA TGTGCCAGCAGCAAAGTCGAGACTAGCGGGGGGGAGACCTACAATGAGCAGTTCTTC. It yields the protein CASSKVETSGGETYNEQFF.

The V gene is TRBV2, the J gene TRBJ2-3; 10 bases are a match to TRBD2. The CDR3 runs to 16 residues. From germline, CDR1 is SNHLY and CDR2 FYNNEI. With 6 bases clipped from V and 2 bases from J, the junction kept 8 bases outside the gene matches. CDR3 nucleotides: TGTGCCAGCAGCTATATAGCGGGGGGCTCCACAGATACGCAGTATTTT. Translation gives CASSYIAGGSTDTQYF. Drawing the rest from reference TRBV2 and TRBJ2-3, the complete variable domain is EPEVTQTPSHQVTQMGQEVILRCVPISNHLYFYWYRQILGQKVEFLVSFYNNEISEKSEIFDDQFSVERPDGSNFTLKIRSTKLEDSAMYFCASSYIAGGSTDTQYFGPGTRLTVL.

This rearrangement joins TRBV5-1 to TRBJ2-3; D is possibly TRBD2 (7 bases). Germline values: CDR1 SGHRS, CDR2 YFSETQ. This CDR3 spans 15 amino acids. Trimming took 2 bases from V and 5 from J, leaving 15 bases between them. The CDR3 protein is CASSFRRGGGDTQYF. In DNA form, the CDR3 reads TGCGCCAGCAGCTTTCGCCGGGGAGGGGGAGATACGCAGTATTTT.

This clone came up a few times. V usage is TRBV7-8 and J usage is TRBJ2-2; 8 bases map to TRBD2. Germline assignment: CDR1 SGHVS and CDR2 FQNEAQ. Trimming cost V 3 bases and J 6 bases; bases outside gene matches: 3. There are 14 residues in the CDR3. CDR3 sequence reads: CASSFRLAPGELFF. The CDR3 coding sequence is TGTGCCAGCAGCTTCCGACTAGCGCCCGGGGAGCTGTTTTTT.

This chain uses TRBV6-1 with TRBJ2-7, with TRBD2 matching 7 bases. V lost 1 base to trimming and J lost 4 bases; unmatched junction nucleotides: 7. CDR3 size: 15 residues. CDR1 is MNHNS and CDR2 is SASEGT in the germline V gene. The CDR3 sequence is CASSEGPSGLYEQYV. The CDR3 DNA reads as TGTGCCAGCAGTGAAGGGCCTAGCGGCCTGTACGAGCAGTACGTC.

In this sample, this clone turned up once. The chain uses TRBV19 and TRBJ1-2; tentatively, D is TRBD1 (5 bases). CDR3 size: 13 residues. The V gene lost 7 bases and the J gene lost 4 bases, with 13 bases spanning the gap. Per germline, CDR1 LNHDA and CDR2 SQIVND (reference sequence). The CDR3 nucleotides are TGTGCCAGTACCTCAATGGGGGGCTATGGCTACACCTTC. As protein: CASTSMGGYGYTF.

The CDR3 region is CASSYPEINTEAFF. The CDR3 nucleotides read TGTGCCAGCAGTTACCCTGAGATTAACACTGAAGCTTTCTTT. V and J are TRBV6-6 and TRBJ1-1; D gene uncertain. The CDR3 has 14 amino acids. CDR1 is MNHNY and CDR2 is SVGAGI in the germline V gene (reference sequence). Trimming shortened V by 2 bases and J by 2 bases, and 9 bases separated the two germline ends.

This chain uses TRBV28 with TRBJ1-6, with 8 positions matching TRBD1. V shed 1 base and J 2 bases; nucleotides not matched to a gene: 1. The germline V gene encodes CDR1 MDHEN and CDR2 SYDVKM. There are 16 residues in the CDR3. The CDR3 bases are TGTGCCAGCAGTTTATCCAGGGGGCCCTATAATTCACCCCTCCACTTT. Its protein product is CASSLSRGPYNSPLHF.

This chain links TRBV15 with TRBJ2-3; D might be TRBD1 (6 bases). Germline CDR1 reads LNHNV; CDR2 reads YYDKDF (reference sequence). V lost 0 bases to trimming and J lost 5 bases, with 12 bases between them. The CDR3 extends over 15 amino acids. The CDR3 DNA is TGTGCCACCAGCAGAGATGGGCAGGGGAGAGATACGCAGTATTTT. This sequence encodes CATSRDGQGRDTQYF.

This clone was seen a single time. The chain is built from TRBV4-1 and TRBJ1-3, with D unresolved. Germline CDR1 MGHRA, CDR2 YSYEKL. The V end was cut by 1 base, the J end by 0 bases, with 16 bases between. This CDR3 has 18 residues. Written as DNA, the CDR3 is TGCGCCAGCAGCCAAGGAATTAGTAGAGGGCCCTCTGGAAACACCATATATTTT. It translates to CASSQGISRGPSGNTIYF.

This sequence joins TRBV11-2 and TRBJ2-2, with 8 positions matching TRBD1. Germline assignment: CDR1 SGHAT and CDR2 FQNNGV. Trimming removed 7 bases from V and 5 bases from J; junction bases left unmatched: 12. The CDR3 runs 16 residues. The CDR3 loop reads CASTTEGTGGTGELFF. As DNA, the CDR3 is TGTGCCAGCACCACGGAGGGAACAGGGGGGACCGGGGAGCTGTTTTTT.

V and J are TRBV28 and TRBJ1-3; D is perhaps TRBD1 (6 bases). Germline assignment: CDR1 MDHEN and CDR2 SYDVKM. V was clipped by 2 bases and J by 2 bases, with 13 bases between them. The CDR3 is 16 residues long. CDR3 sequence: CASSLGQGSAGNTIYF. The CDR3 nucleotides read TGTGCCAGCAGTTTAGGGCAGGGGTCTGCTGGAAACACCATATATTTT.

The CDR3 nucleotides read TGCAGCGCCACGACCTGGACAGGGGGCGAGCGCGCCTATGGCTACACCTTC. It codes for CSATTWTGGERAYGYTF. This chain links TRBV29-1 with TRBJ1-2, with 11 bases aligning to TRBD1. This CDR3 is built from 17 residues. The ends lost 7 bases at V and 4 bases at J; junction bases unmatched: 17. Germline CDR1 and CDR2: SQVTM and ANQGSEA.

A single count supports this clone. The rearrangement joins TRBV7-6 to TRBJ1-1; TRBD1 aligns across 11 bases. V trimming: 5 bases; J trimming: 3 bases; junction bases outside the gene matches: 11. The CDR3 has 17 residues. Germline V lookup: CDR1 SGHVS, CDR2 FNYEAQ. CDR3 sequence reads: CASSPGQGELDYTEAFF. The CDR3 nucleotides read TGTGCCAGCAGCCCGGGACAGGGGGAATTGGATTACACTGAAGCTTTCTTT.

The chain has TRBV25-1 and TRBJ2-2; a weak D match, TRBD1 (6 bases). This CDR3 has 16 residues. The germline V gene has CDR1 MGHDK and CDR2 SYGVNS. V was shortened by 1 base and J by 3 bases, with 12 bases between the two germline ends. In DNA, the CDR3 is TGTGCCAGCAGTGAATTTGGGGGCCTTTACACCGGGGAGCTGTTTTTT. Residues: CASSEFGGLYTGELFF.

The chain recombines TRBV5-5 with TRBJ1-3, with 10 bases matching TRBD1. The ends lost 4 bases at V and 3 bases at J; junction bases unmatched: 7. Germline loops: CDR1 SGHKS, CDR2 YYEKEE (reference sequence). The CDR3 is 16 amino acids. DNA of the CDR3: TGTGCCAGCAGCGCTGGGGGACAGGGGATTGGAAACACCATATATTTT. Translating gives CASSAGGQGIGNTIYF.

The chain recombines TRBV2 with TRBJ2-3; TRBD1 agrees at 8 bases. Germline V gene sequence: CDR1 SNHLY, CDR2 FYNNEI. J lost 4 bases, V lost 5 bases, and 11 bases had no gene match. CDR3 length: 16 residues. The CDR3 nucleotides read TGTGCCAGCAGTCCAACCGACAGGGGATCGGCAGATACGCAGTATTTT. This gives the protein CASSPTDRGSADTQYF.

This chain links TRBV12-3 or TRBV12-4 with TRBJ2-7, with a tentative D call TRBD2 (6 bases). The V end lost 6 bases, the J end lost 5 bases, and 8 bases lay between the germline ends. CDR3 length: 11 residues. In nucleotides, the CDR3 is TGTGCCAGCAGCGCGGGAAACGAGCAGTACGTC. Translation gives CASSAGNEQYV.